This entry lists 28 T cell receptor beta chains sequenced from one sample in a study of blood T cell repertoires in COVID-19. Only in-frame clones appear in the TCRdb table, and some are missing; sequencing was by immunoSEQ multiplex PCR. The sample contains more than 200,000 clones, 85% to 90% of which appear only once. Material: peripheral blood. The receptors stem from a man aged 45-60 years with COVID-19, enrolled during active disease.

The V and J genes are TRBV29-1 and TRBJ1-2, with 7 positions matching TRBD1. The germline V gene has CDR1 SQVTM and CDR2 ANQGSEA. The V segment lost 6 bases and the J segment 4 bases; nucleotides outside the gene matches: 8. CDR3 length: 13 residues. The CDR3 region is CSVLTGVGYGYTF. CDR3 DNA sequence: TGCAGCGTATTAACAGGGGTAGGCTATGGCTACACCTTC.

CDR3 sequence: CASSPRGGNNEQFF. The CDR3 DNA follows: TGTGCCAGCAGCCCCCGGGGTGGAAACAATGAGCAGTTCTTC. The rearrangement links TRBV7-9 to TRBJ2-1; D possibly corresponds to TRBD2 (5 bases). Trimming took 5 bases from V and 5 from J, leaving 13 bases between them. The CDR3 runs to 14 residues. Germline lookup yields CDR1 SEHNR and CDR2 FQNEAQ (reference sequence).

This clone was found a few times. The rearrangement uses TRBV5-5 and TRBJ1-4; the match to TRBD1 covers 9 bases. Looked up from germline, CDR1 is SGHKS and CDR2 is YYEKEE (reference sequence). With V trimmed by 6 bases and J by 3 bases, 6 bases remained unmatched. The CDR3 runs to 15 residues. The CDR3 nucleotides are TGTGCCAGCAACGAGGACAGGGGAGCTAATGAAAAACTGTTTTTT. The encoded protein is CASNEDRGANEKLFF. Full variable domain (remainder filled in from reference TRBV5-5 and TRBJ1-4): DAGVTQSPTHLIKTRGQQVTLRCSPISGHKSVSWYQQVLGQGPQFIFQYYEKEERGRGNFPDRFSARQFPNYSSELNVNALLLGDSALYLCASNEDRGANEKLFFGSGTQLSVL.

This chain links TRBV5-6 with TRBJ2-1; 9 positions match TRBD2. The V and J ends lost 1 base and 6 bases, in that order; junction bases with no gene match: 11. CDR1 is SGHDT and CDR2 is YYEEEE in the germline V gene. This CDR3 region has 17 residues. This CDR3 reads CASSLRAGGPSGNEQFF. The CDR3 nucleotides are TGTGCCAGCAGCTTGCGGGCGGGAGGGCCTAGTGGCAATGAGCAGTTCTTC.

The rearrangement joins TRBV4-3 to TRBJ1-4; 8 bases line up with TRBD1. From germline, CDR1 is LGHNA and CDR2 YSLEER. This CDR3 is built from 15 residues. V was clipped by 8 bases and J by 10 bases; unmatched bases: 15. The CDR3 nucleotides read TGCGCCAGCTCCAACCACGGACAGGGAGCCGGAAAACTGTTTTTT. The encoded protein is CASSNHGQGAGKLFF.

The chain uses TRBV29-1 and TRBJ2-7; no firm D call. The ends were cut back, 5 bases at V and 4 bases at J, with 12 bases in the middle. The V gene's germline CDR1 is SQVTM and CDR2 ANQGSEA. The CDR3 extends over 12 amino acids. CDR3 sequence reads: CSVNQSPYEQYF. Here the CDR3 DNA reads TGCAGCGTTAACCAGTCCCCTTACGAGCAGTACTTC.

V is TRBV9 and J is TRBJ2-3; a weak D match, TRBD2 (6 bases). V was cut by 0 bases and J by 1 base, with 9 bases left in between. The CDR3 spans 15 residues. Germline-derived CDR1 and CDR2 are SGDLS and YYNGEE. The CDR3 here is CASSVVGEGTDTQYF. The CDR3 nucleotides are TGTGCCAGCAGCGTAGTAGGGGAGGGCACAGATACGCAGTATTTT.

V is TRBV7-6 and J is TRBJ2-1, with 8 bases fitting TRBD2. Per germline, CDR1 SGHVS and CDR2 FNYEAQ. The CDR3 is 15 residues long. V lost 0 bases to trimming and J lost 5 bases; unmatched junction nucleotides: 3. The CDR3 nucleotides are TGTGCCAGCAGCTTAGCTAGCGGGAACAACAATGAGCAGTTCTTC. This encodes CASSLASGNNNEQFF.

The gene calls are TRBV28 and TRBJ1-4; no clear D gene. Trimming left V 2 bases short and J 0 bases short, with 7 bases between. The CDR3 extends over 15 amino acids. CDR1 MDHEN and CDR2 SYDVKM come from the germline V gene. CDR3 DNA sequence: TGTGCCAGCAGTTTAACCGGTGCAACTAATGAAAAACTGTTTTTT. Translated, it gives CASSLTGATNEKLFF.

The rearrangement joins TRBV10-1 to TRBJ2-7; the match to TRBD2 covers 9 bases. Trimming removed 6 bases from V and 4 bases from J; junction bases left unmatched: 19. Looked up from germline, CDR1 is WNHNN and CDR2 is SYGVQD (reference sequence). The CDR3 consists of 18 residues. CDR3 sequence (DNA): TGCGCCAGCAGGGTGGACAGTGTTTACTCGGGACTAGCTTACGAGCAGTACTTC. This encodes CASRVDSVYSGLAYEQYF.

This clone was seen just once. This chain uses TRBV28 with TRBJ1-1, with D maybe TRBD1 (6 bases). Trimming took 5 bases from V and 9 from J, leaving 13 bases between them. The CDR3 has 12 residues. Looked up from germline, CDR1 is MDHEN and CDR2 is SYDVKM. The CDR3 DNA reads TGTGCCAGCAGTATAGGACAGAGGCAAGCTTTCTTT. Translating gives CASSIGQRQAFF.

This rearrangement joins TRBV2 to TRBJ2-5; 8 positions match TRBD2. The CDR3 is 15 residues long. The V gene's germline CDR1 is SNHLY and CDR2 FYNNEI. V lost 6 bases and J lost 3; bases outside the gene matches: 9. The CDR3 DNA reads TGTGCCAGCAGAGTCGAAGCGGGGGAAAAAGAGACCCAGTACTTC. This codes for CASRVEAGEKETQYF.

The DNA of the CDR3 is TGTGCCAGCGGACGCCCGGACAGGGTGTCCAATCAGCCCCAGCATTTT. This sequence encodes CASGRPDRVSNQPQHF. The chain has TRBV7-2 and TRBJ1-5, with TRBD1 identical over 8 bases. The germline CDR1 and CDR2 sequences are SGHTA and FQGNSA. V was clipped by 8 bases and J by 3 bases; unmatched bases: 12. The CDR3 length is 16 residues.

The J gene is TRBJ1-1, the V gene TRBV7-9; 9 bases are a match to TRBD1. Unmatched junction bases numbered 3, after V lost 0 bases and J lost 7 bases. The CDR3 is made up of 14 amino acids. Germline-derived CDR1 and CDR2 are SEHNR and FQNEAQ (reference sequence). The CDR3 DNA sequence: TGTGCCAGCAGCTTAGCCGGGACAGGGATTGAAGCTTTCTTT. Amino acid sequence: CASSLAGTGIEAFF.

This sequence joins TRBV7-9 and TRBJ1-4; 7 bases fit TRBD1. This CDR3 is built from 16 residues. With 5 bases clipped from V and 13 bases from J, the junction kept 19 bases outside the gene matches. The germline gives CDR1 SEHNR, CDR2 FQNEAQ (reference sequence). The CDR3 DNA reads as TGTGCCAGCAGCCCCCCTTGGACAGGAACTCATGGAGGACTGTTTTTT. Translating gives CASSPPWTGTHGGLFF.

This clone was found a few times. The V gene is TRBV25-1, the J gene TRBJ1-4; 8 bases are a match to TRBD1. CDR1 and CDR2 from the germline V gene are MGHDK and SYGVNS. The ends lost 2 bases at V and 11 bases at J; junction bases unmatched: 7. There are 14 residues in the CDR3. The CDR3 loop reads CASSEGQGADKLFF. DNA of the CDR3: TGTGCCAGCAGTGAAGGGCAGGGGGCCGATAAACTGTTTTTT.

V and J are TRBV5-1 and TRBJ1-3, with TRBD1 matching over 8 bases. The germline gives CDR1 SGHRS, CDR2 YFSETQ. J lost 0 bases, V lost 2 bases, and 1 base had no gene match. The CDR3 runs to 15 residues. This chain's CDR3 is CASSFRGPSGNTIYF. The CDR3 DNA follows: TGCGCCAGCAGCTTCAGGGGGCCCTCTGGAAACACCATATATTTT.

The V call is TRBV7-9, the J call TRBJ1-5, with TRBD1 matching 7 bases. Germline V CDR1 and CDR2: SEHNR, FQNEAQ (reference sequence). Trimming cost V 1 base and J 1 base; bases outside gene matches: 1. The CDR3 runs 15 residues. In nucleotides, the CDR3 is TGTGCCAGCAGCTTAGGACAGGGAAGCAATCAGCCCCAGCATTTT. It yields the protein CASSLGQGSNQPQHF.

The chain carries TRBV11-2 and TRBJ1-4; D gene uncertain. V lost 5 bases, J lost 4 bases, and 14 bases lay in between. The CDR3 contains 15 residues. Germline values: CDR1 SGHAT, CDR2 FQNNGV. The CDR3 is CASSPGGYHNEKLFF. The CDR3 coding sequence is TGTGCCAGCAGCCCAGGAGGCTACCATAATGAAAAACTGTTTTTT.

This clone has just one count. The chain has TRBV7-9 and TRBJ1-3; D possibly corresponds to TRBD1 (5 bases). V lost 5 bases and J 1 base, leaving 9 bases between the germline ends. The germline CDR1 and CDR2 sequences are SEHNR and FQNEAQ (reference sequence). The CDR3 totals 14 residues. The CDR3 protein is CASSPDTSGNTIYF. CDR3 bases: TGTGCCAGCAGCCCGGACACTTCTGGAAACACCATATATTTT.

The V and J genes are TRBV2 and TRBJ1-5; D may be TRBD1 (6 bases). Germline V CDR1 and CDR2: SNHLY, FYNNEI. CDR3 size: 17 residues. Trimming stripped 6 bases from V and 6 bases from J, with 24 bases between. CDR3 residues: CASSGGRGARPPQPQHF. The DNA of the CDR3 is TGTGCCAGCAGCGGGGGGCGGGGGGCGCGTCCTCCTCAGCCCCAGCATTTT.

The V gene is TRBV3-1 (or the pseudogene TRBV3-2), the J gene TRBJ2-5; possibly TRBD2 for D (6 bases). V dropped 1 base and J dropped 1 base, with 10 bases sitting between them. Germline V gene data show CDR1 as LGHDT and CDR2 as YNNKEL (reference sequence). There are 15 residues in the CDR3. In DNA form, the CDR3 reads TGTGCCAGCAGCCAAGCGGGGACTCCCCAAGAGACCCAGTACTTC. It specifies CASSQAGTPQETQYF.

The gene calls are TRBV1 and TRBJ1-3. TRBV1 is termed a pseudogene. The CDR3 contains 16 residues. The CDR3 loop is CTSSQQRGGLGNTIYF. The CDR3 DNA reads TGCACCAGCAGCCAGCAAAGGGGGGGGCTGGGAAACACCATATATTTT.

The chain has TRBV27 and TRBJ1-2; perhaps TRBD1 as D (5 bases). The CDR3 contains 13 residues. Germline values: CDR1 MNHEY, CDR2 SMNVEV (reference sequence). Trimming pared 2 bases from V and 5 bases from J, leaving 9 bases between. In DNA form, the CDR3 reads TGTGCCAGCAGTTTACTCGGGACTTATGGCTACACCTTC. It translates to CASSLLGTYGYTF.

The chain couples TRBV7-3 to TRBJ2-7, with 7 positions matching TRBD1. Looked up from germline, CDR1 is SGHTA and CDR2 is FQGTGA. The J segment lost 5 bases and the V segment lost 5 bases, leaving 9 bases of the junction unmatched. There are 14 residues in the CDR3. CDR3 sequence: CASSKTGTENEQYF. The CDR3, as DNA: TGTGCCAGCAGCAAAACCGGGACAGAAAACGAGCAGTACTTC.

This chain joins TRBV19 and TRBJ2-7, with 8 positions matching TRBD1. CDR1 is LNHDA and CDR2 is SQIVND in the germline V gene (reference sequence). J was trimmed by 5 bases and V by 3 bases; bases with no gene match: 9. This CDR3 has 15 amino acids. The CDR3 nucleotides read TGTGCCAGTAGTATTAGCGGACAGGGTCTCCACGAGCAGTACTTC. Its translation: CASSISGQGLHEQYF.

The V gene is TRBV20-1, the J gene TRBJ2-7, with a tentative D call TRBD2 (5 bases). The ends were cut back, 3 bases at V and 3 bases at J, with 15 bases in the middle. Germline assignment: CDR1 DFQATT and CDR2 SNEGSKA (reference sequence). The CDR3 has 14 residues. The CDR3 here is CSASKAGDHYEQYF. Written as DNA, the CDR3 is TGCAGTGCTAGTAAGGCGGGTGATCACTACGAGCAGTACTTC.

The gene calls are TRBV6-5 and TRBJ1-2; TRBD1 might be the D (5 bases). Germline assignment: CDR1 MNHEY and CDR2 SVGAGI. V lost 8 bases to trimming and J lost 6 bases, with 16 bases between them. This CDR3 comprises 13 residues. The CDR3 reads CASRGHTGDGYTF. CDR3 DNA sequence: TGTGCCAGCCGAGGACACACTGGGGATGGCTACACCTTC.